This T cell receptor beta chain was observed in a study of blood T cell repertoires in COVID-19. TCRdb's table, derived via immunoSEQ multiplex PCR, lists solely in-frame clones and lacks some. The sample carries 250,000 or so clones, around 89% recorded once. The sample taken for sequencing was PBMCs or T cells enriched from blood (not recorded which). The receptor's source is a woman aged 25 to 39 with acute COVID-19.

The CDR3 coding sequence is TGCGCCAGCAGCTTGGATCCGCGGGAGGACTCCAATGAGCAGTTCTTC. This gives the protein CASSLDPREDSNEQFF. The chain recombines TRBV5-1 with TRBJ2-1; 8 bases agree with TRBD2. V lost 0 bases, J lost 6 bases, and 8 bases stayed unmatched. The CDR3 sequence is 16 residues long. The germline gives CDR1 SGHRS, CDR2 YFSETQ.